The sequence of this T cell receptor (beta chain) was determined in a study of blood T cell repertoires in COVID-19. On the study more broadly: The study drew acute and convalescent COVID-19 samples from the United States, Italy and Spain. PBMCs, B-cell-depleted T cells, or T cells provided the cDNA or gDNA that made up the material.

Original analysis: Cell counts per sample came from amplifying reference gene primers. TCRdb keeps only in-frame clones here, not all; method: immunoSEQ multiplex PCR. V and J calls and clone size are copied from that table; D and trimming were computed from the DNA. The sample contains 200,000 to 250,000 clones, about 84% of which appear only once. CDR1 is MDHEN, CDR2 SYDVKM, per germline. The CDR3 runs 11 residues. V dropped 1 base and J dropped 6 bases, with 4 bases sitting between them. Enrolled during active infection, Seattle patients were then followed longitudinally. In its sample, this clone was seen a few times.

Sequenced input: peripheral blood. The origin of this receptor is a woman of 80 years or more with COVID-19, enrolled during active disease. The chain has TRBV28 and TRBJ2-7; D gene unclear. Here the CDR3 reads CASSLSLEQYF. The CDR3 DNA reads TGTGCCAGCAGTTTATCCCTCGAGCAGTACTTC.